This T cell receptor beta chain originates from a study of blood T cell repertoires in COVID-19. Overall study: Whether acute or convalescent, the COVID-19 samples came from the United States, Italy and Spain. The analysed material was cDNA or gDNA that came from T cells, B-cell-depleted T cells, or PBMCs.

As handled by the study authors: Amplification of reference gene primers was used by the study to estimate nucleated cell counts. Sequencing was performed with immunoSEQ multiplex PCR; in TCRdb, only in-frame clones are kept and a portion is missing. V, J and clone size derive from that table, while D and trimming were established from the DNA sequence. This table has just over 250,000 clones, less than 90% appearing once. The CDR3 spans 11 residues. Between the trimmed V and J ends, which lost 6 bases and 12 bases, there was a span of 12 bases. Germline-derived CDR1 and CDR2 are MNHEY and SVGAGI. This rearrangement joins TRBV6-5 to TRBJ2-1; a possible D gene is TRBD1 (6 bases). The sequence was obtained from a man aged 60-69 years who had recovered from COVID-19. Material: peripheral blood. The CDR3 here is CASSLQGAQFF. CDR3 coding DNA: TGTGCCAGCAGCTTACAGGGTGCGCAGTTCTTC.